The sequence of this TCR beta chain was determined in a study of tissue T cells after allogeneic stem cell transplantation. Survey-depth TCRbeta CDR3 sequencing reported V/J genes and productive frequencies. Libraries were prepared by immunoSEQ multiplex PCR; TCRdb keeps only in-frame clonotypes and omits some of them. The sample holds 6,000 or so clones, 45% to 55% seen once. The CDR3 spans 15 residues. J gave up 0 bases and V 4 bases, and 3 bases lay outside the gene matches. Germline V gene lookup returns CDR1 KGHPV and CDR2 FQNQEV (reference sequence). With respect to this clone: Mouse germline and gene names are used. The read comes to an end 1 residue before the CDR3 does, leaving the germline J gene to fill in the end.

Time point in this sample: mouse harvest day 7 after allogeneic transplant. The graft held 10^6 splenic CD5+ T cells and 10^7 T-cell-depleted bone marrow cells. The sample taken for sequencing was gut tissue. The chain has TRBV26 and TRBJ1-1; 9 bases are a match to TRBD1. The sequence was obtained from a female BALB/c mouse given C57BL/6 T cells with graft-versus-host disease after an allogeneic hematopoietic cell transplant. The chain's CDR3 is CASSHTGGANTEVFF. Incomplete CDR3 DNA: TGTGCCAGCAGTCACACAGGGGGCGCAAACACAGAAGTCTTC.